The present entry profiles one T cell receptor (beta chain) with its context. These data belong to a study of molecular identifiers for immune sequencing clone quantification. A CD8+CD4-CCR7+CD45RA+ phenotype served as the sorting definition for naive CD8 T cells. TCRdb analysed the PCR reads with MiXCR anew, one entry per CDR3 protein. The data hold hundreds of thousands of distinct CDR3 sequences, with less than 30% observed a single time. Germline lookup yields CDR1 SEHNR and CDR2 FQNEAQ (reference sequence). This CDR3 has 14 residues. Losses at the gene ends were 4 bases for V and 6 bases for J; bases not matched to a gene: 6.

The chain carries TRBV7-9 and TRBJ2-1; TRBD2 aligns across 7 bases. This clonotype was sampled from a human donor in good health. Some libraries in this study had Jurkat cell RNA spiked in. Sample: naive CD8+ T cells from blood, with Jurkat cell RNA spiked in. Subset of the sample: FACS-sorted CD8+CD4-CCR7+CD45RA+ naive T cells. As DNA, the CDR3 is TGTGCCAGCAGCTCCGACAGCGGGACCAATGAGCAGTTCTTC. This translates into CASSSDSGTNEQFF.